A selection of T cell receptor beta chains follows, all from one sample in a study of OX40 agonist ivuxolimab in advanced cancers. The assay was immunoSEQ multiplex PCR, and TCRdb's table has in-frame clones only and misses some. The data show approximately 17,000 clones, 84% seen once. Here the sequenced sample was CD4+ or CD8+ T cells sorted from blood, taken in a trial of the OX40 agonist ivuxolimab. The receptors shown here come from an adult with an advanced solid tumor such as melanoma, head and neck, liver or kidney cancer. The CDR3 runs from the conserved cysteine through the conserved F or W. For some rows the clone size is stated as once, few or many, or as a class when expanded; others skip it.

V gene: TRBV27
clone size: NA
J gene: TRBJ2-1
CDR3 protein: CASILYNEQFF

V gene: TRBV2
clone size: NA
J gene: TRBJ1-1
CDR3 protein: CASSERGVGTEAFF

V gene: TRBV18
clone size: NA
J gene: TRBJ1-1
CDR3 protein: CASSPPWGDWNTEAFF

V gene: TRBV5-4
clone size: NA
J gene: TRBJ2-3
CDR3 protein: CASSLLTETTDTQYF

V gene: TRBV15
clone size: NA
J gene: TRBJ1-1
CDR3 protein: CATSRYELNTEAFF

V gene: TRBV6-5
clone size: once
J gene: TRBJ2-2
CDR3 protein: CASRATLTGELFF

V gene: TRBV28
clone size: NA
J gene: TRBJ2-1
CDR3 protein: CASSLGRADNEQFF

V gene: TRBV19
clone size: NA
J gene: TRBJ1-2
CDR3 protein: CASSPGRGGYGYTF

V gene: TRBV9
clone size: NA
J gene: TRBJ2-2
CDR3 protein: CASSVGLALAGELFF

V gene: TRBV4-2
clone size: NA
J gene: TRBJ2-7
CDR3 protein: CASSQDWDSPRVYYEQYF

V gene: TRBV7-9
clone size: NA
J gene: TRBJ2-7
CDR3 protein: CASSFTGTGGYEQYF

V gene: TRBV5-4
clone size: NA
J gene: TRBJ1-1
CDR3 protein: CASSLDLNTEAFF

V gene: TRBV6-6
clone size: NA
J gene: TRBJ2-5
CDR3 protein: CASSYSFGGEKETQYF

V gene: TRBV19
clone size: NA
J gene: TRBJ2-2
CDR3 protein: CASSISGGAATGELFF

V gene: TRBV7-9
clone size: NA
J gene: TRBJ1-1
CDR3 protein: CASSLARDEASF

V gene: TRBV6-6
clone size: NA
J gene: TRBJ1-2
CDR3 protein: CASSYSERDSYGYTF

V gene: TRBV7-9
clone size: NA
J gene: TRBJ2-1
CDR3 protein: CASSLAGEQFF

V gene: TRBV2
clone size: NA
J gene: TRBJ2-7
CDR3 protein: CASRQKLAYEQYF

V gene: TRBV9
clone size: NA
J gene: TRBJ2-7
CDR3 protein: CASSGDKTGGLISYEQYF